These 5 T cell receptor beta chains came from one sample sequenced in a study of shared clonotypes between healthy human individuals. Profiling relied on immunoSEQ multiplex PCR, and the TCRdb table lists in-frame clones only, not all of them. The sample has about 1 million clones; approximately 68% are singletons. The sample consisted of memory CD4+ T cells sorted from blood. Subset here: CD45RA-negative fraction. The receptor set was obtained from a man in his late teens or twenties in good health.

The chain recombines TRBV2 with TRBJ2-3; 14 nucleotides match TRBD2. In germline, CDR1 is SNHLY, CDR2 FYNNEI. The CDR3 extends over 16 amino acids. V lost 6 bases and J lost 4; bases outside the gene matches: 6. The CDR3 loop is CASSRGLAGDADTQYF. In DNA, the CDR3 is TGTGCCAGCAGCCGGGGACTAGCGGGAGACGCAGATACGCAGTATTTT.

This clone has a count of ten or more. The chain carries TRBV7-9 and TRBJ1-1; the match to TRBD1 covers 7 bases. CDR3 length: 14 residues. CDR1 and CDR2 from the germline V gene are SEHNR and FQNEAQ (reference sequence). Trimming took 5 bases from V and 1 from J; bases not matched to a gene: 4. The CDR3 protein is CASSPGQANTEAFF. In DNA form, the CDR3 reads TGTGCCAGCAGCCCTGGACAGGCGAACACTGAAGCTTTCTTT.

CDR3 sequence (DNA): TGTGCCAGCAGTCCCATAGCGGGGAGCTCCTACAATGAGCAGTTCTTC. This translates into CASSPIAGSSYNEQFF. The rearrangement joins TRBV6-4 to TRBJ2-1, with 8 bases matching TRBD2. The CDR3 is 16 amino acids. V shed 5 bases and J 0 bases; nucleotides not matched to a gene: 6. Germline V lookup: CDR1 MRHNA, CDR2 SNTAGT.

The chain couples TRBV11-3 to TRBJ2-1; possible D gene TRBD1, 5 bases. Trimming pared 2 bases from V and 6 bases from J, leaving 17 bases between. The CDR3 consists of 16 residues. Looked up from germline, CDR1 is SGHNT and CDR2 is YENEEA. DNA for the CDR3: TGTGCCAGCAGCTTAACGCCCAGGCAGGGCCTCAATGAGCAGTTCTTC. This codes for CASSLTPRQGLNEQFF. The whole variable domain, filled in from reference TRBV11-3 and TRBJ2-1, reads EAGVVQSPRYKIIEKKQPVAFWCNPISGHNTLYWYLQNLGQGPELLIRYENEEAVDDSQLPKDRFSAERLKGVDSTLKIQPAELGDSAVYLCASSLTPRQGLNEQFFGPGTRLTVL.

The chain joins TRBV28 to TRBJ1-1; 7 bases are a match to TRBD1. CDR1 MDHEN and CDR2 SYDVKM come from the germline V gene. The CDR3 spans 14 residues. Losses at the gene ends were 7 bases for V and 1 base for J; bases not matched to a gene: 6. CDR3 amino acids: CASTPGQRNTEAFF. The CDR3 DNA follows: TGTGCCAGCACCCCGGGACAGAGGAACACTGAAGCTTTCTTT.